This T cell receptor (beta chain) was documented in a study of cytomegalovirus exposure and HLA in healthy donors. About this clone: Its antigen remains unknown.

Primers for the PCR totalled 60 Vbeta and 13 Jbeta. Measured with immunoSEQ multiplex PCR; TCRdb has only the in-frame clones, and not every one. The sample table includes tens of thousands of clones. This CDR3 comprises 16 residues. Trimming took 5 bases from V and 5 from J, leaving 21 bases between them. Looked up from germline, CDR1 is KGHSH and CDR2 is LQKENI. Findings and caveats of the study: Available immune exposure information was restricted to CMV serostatus only. Overall, approximately 180 TCR beta chains were annotated as cytomegalovirus-associated. Several of the most significant clusters were apparently associated with common viral pathogens in a later analysis. In a later analysis, TCR beta V- and J-gene trimming showed a link to a missense DCLRE1C variant.

Sequencing input: PBMCs. The source is a woman aged 55-69 years in good health and CMV-seronegative. The chain couples TRBV18 to TRBJ2-5; weak D call: TRBD1 (5 bases). The CDR3 sequence is CASSKIRGSKEETQYF. The CDR3 DNA sequence: TGTGCCAGCTCAAAGATTAGGGGTTCAAAGGAGGAGACCCAGTACTTC. The full variable domain, completed using reference TRBV18 and TRBJ2-5, is NAGVMQNPRHLVRRRGQEARLRCSPMKGHSHVYWYRQLPEEGLKFMVYLQKENIIDESGMPKERFSAEFPKEGPSILRIQQVVRGDSAAYFCASSKIRGSKEETQYFGPGTRLLVL.